The sequence of this TCR beta chain was determined in a study of CD8 T cells in ankylosing spondylitis. Whole-study results and caveats: Characteristic of ankylosing spondylitis blood, it appeared, was a TCR beta motif comprising roughly 8 highly homologous variants. Disease-linked clones had a CD8+ phenotype and relatively low frequency in peripheral blood.

Trimming took off 8 bases at V and 6 bases at J, with 13 bases between the two ends. The CDR3 is made up of 13 amino acids. This clonotype was seen repeatedly, ten times or more. Its specificity is not known. Quantitative barcoded 5'-RACE was used to prepare TCR beta libraries. One entry per CDR3 protein, called by TCRdb with MiXCR from the 5' RACE reads. The data hold fewer than 550,000 distinct CDR3 sequences, with about 5.4% observed a single time. Sequenced: blood, either unsorted or a sorted T cell fraction (not recorded which). The V gene is TRBV12-3 or TRBV12-4, the J gene TRBJ1-4; weak D call: TRBD1 (5 bases). This receptor was taken from a male donor with ankylosing spondylitis. CDR3 nucleotides: TGTGCCAGCGATCGGGGCGGCGATGAAAAACTGTTTTTT. Protein: CASDRGGDEKLFF.